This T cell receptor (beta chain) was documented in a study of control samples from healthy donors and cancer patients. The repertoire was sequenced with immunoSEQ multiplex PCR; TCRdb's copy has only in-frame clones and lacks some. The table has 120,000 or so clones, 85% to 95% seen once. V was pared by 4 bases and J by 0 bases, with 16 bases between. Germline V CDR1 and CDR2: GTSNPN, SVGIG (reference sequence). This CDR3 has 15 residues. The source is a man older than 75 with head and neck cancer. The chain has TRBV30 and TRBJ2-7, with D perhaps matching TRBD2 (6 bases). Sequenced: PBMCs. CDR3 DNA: TGTGCCTGGATTCCGCTTGGGGGGAGCTCCTACGAGCAGTACTTC. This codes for CAWIPLGGSSYEQYF. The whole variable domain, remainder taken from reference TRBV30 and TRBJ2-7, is SQTIHQWPATLVQPVGSPLSLECTVEGTSNPNLYWYRQAAGRGLQLLFYSVGIGQISSEVPQNLSASRPQDRQFILSSKKLLLSDSGFYLCAWIPLGGSSYEQYFGPGTRLTVT.